This T cell receptor beta chain emerged from a study of blood T cell repertoires in COVID-19. Study details: Whether acute or convalescent, the COVID-19 samples came from the United States, Italy and Spain. T cells, B-cell-depleted T cells, or PBMCs provided the cDNA or gDNA that served as material.

There are 15 residues in the CDR3. Germline V CDR1 and CDR2: SGHVS, FQNEAQ. Trimming cost V 1 base and J 6 bases, with 14 bases left between them. Authors' analysis steps: Researchers report that nucleated cell counts were estimated from reference gene primer amplification. The method was immunoSEQ multiplex PCR; TCRdb's version includes in-frame clones alone and lacks a portion of them. V and J calls plus clone size are reproduced from that table; the DNA served to infer D and trimming. Found here are tens of thousands of clones, almost 90% of them singletons; the top ten hold around 1.5%. Sequences were obtained from peripheral blood. The sequence was obtained from a human donor with active COVID-19. The donor label of this sample is uncertain. The genes are TRBV7-8 and TRBJ2-3, with D possibly being TRBD1 (6 bases). Here the CDR3 DNA reads TGTGCCAGCAGCTTAGGGTGGGGGCAGACCGATACGCAGTATTTT. The encoded protein is CASSLGWGQTDTQYF.